Below are 30 T cell receptor beta chains sequenced from a single sample in a study of Ad26.COV2.S vaccination and SARS-CoV-2 variants. The treatment: roughly 18 received Ad26.COV2.S at low or high dose, single or two shots; 5 received placebo; per-sample allocation not given. Material that was analyzed had been drawn on day 63 after the first vaccine or placebo injection. TCRdb keeps only in-frame clones here, not all; method: immunoSEQ multiplex PCR. The data contain more than 300,000 clones, approximately 80% of them singletons. Here the sequenced sample was peripheral blood, taken in a trial of Ad26.COV2.S vaccine versus placebo. The receptors derive from a person between 18 and 60 years old who received the Ad26.COV2.S COVID-19 vaccine or a placebo.

The chain uses TRBV6-2 or TRBV6-3 and TRBJ2-5, with D perhaps TRBD1 (5 bases). Germline V gene data show CDR1 as MNHEY and CDR2 as SVGEGT. The CDR3 loop spans 14 amino acids. The V end was cut by 5 bases, the J end by 1 base, with 11 bases between. CDR3 residues: CASSGARVQETQYF. Here the CDR3 DNA reads TGTGCCAGCAGTGGGGCCAGGGTCCAAGAGACCCAGTACTTC.

J is TRBJ1-5 and V is TRBV7-9, with TRBD1 identical over 10 bases. In germline, CDR1 is SEHNR, CDR2 FQNEAQ (reference sequence). CDR3 length: 16 amino acids. After removal of 1 base from V and 2 bases from J, the junction contained 2 bases not matched to a gene. CDR3 nucleotides: TGTGCCAGCAGCTTAGGACAGGGGGCCGGCAATCAGCCCCAGCATTTT. This sequence encodes CASSLGQGAGNQPQHF.

J is TRBJ1-1 and V is TRBV2, with TRBD1 as a possible D gene (5 bases). CDR1 SNHLY and CDR2 FYNNEI come from the germline V gene. V dropped 7 bases and J dropped 10 bases, with 16 bases sitting between them. The CDR3 consists of 12 residues. CDR3 coding DNA: TGTGCCAGCATCAGAGATCAGGGTGGAGCTTTCTTT. It encodes CASIRDQGGAFF.

This chain joins TRBV20-1 and TRBJ1-1, with no clear D. The germline V gene encodes CDR1 DFQATT and CDR2 SNEGSKA (reference sequence). Trimming pared 3 bases from V and 5 bases from J, leaving 10 bases between. The CDR3 contains 12 residues. The CDR3 protein is CSASEGRTEAFF. As DNA, the CDR3 is TGCAGTGCTAGTGAAGGGAGAACTGAAGCTTTCTTT.

V usage is TRBV11-1 and J usage is TRBJ2-1; 8 bases line up with TRBD2. The junction had 5 bases not matched to a gene; V was cut back by 3 bases and J by 4 bases. Germline V gene data show CDR1 as SGHAT and CDR2 as FQDESV (reference sequence). The CDR3 has 15 residues. CDR3 loop: CASSLGRGAYNEQFF. The DNA of the CDR3 is TGTGCCAGCAGCTTGGGGCGGGGGGCTTACAATGAGCAGTTCTTC. Complete variable domain (other parts from reference TRBV11-1 and TRBJ2-1): EAEVAQSPRYKITEKSQAVAFWCDPISGHATLYWYRQILGQGPELLVQFQDESVVDDSQLPKDRFSAERLKGVDSTLKIQPAELGDSAMYLCASSLGRGAYNEQFFGPGTRLTVL.

V is TRBV3-1 (or the pseudogene TRBV3-2) and J is TRBJ2-1; no clear D gene. The CDR3 is 13 residues long. The V gene lost 4 bases and the J gene lost 5 bases, with 9 bases spanning the gap. Germline lookup yields CDR1 LGHDT and CDR2 YNNKEL (reference sequence). CDR3 amino acids: CASSPLLDNEQFF. CDR3 DNA sequence: TGTGCCAGCAGCCCTTTATTGGACAATGAGCAGTTCTTC.

The chain links TRBV19 to TRBJ1-1; no clear D. The CDR3 is made up of 11 amino acids. V lost 4 bases, J lost 1 base, and 1 base lay in between. Germline CDR1 LNHDA, CDR2 SQIVND (reference sequence). This chain's CDR3 is CASSRNTEAFF. DNA of the CDR3: TGTGCCAGTAGTAGGAACACTGAAGCTTTCTTT.

The rearrangement joins TRBV6-2 or TRBV6-3 to TRBJ2-7, with TRBD1 identical over 11 bases. V dropped 2 bases and J dropped 1; count of bases not matched to a gene: 7. The CDR3 contains 17 residues. Germline V gives CDR1 MNHEY, CDR2 SVGEGT. The CDR3 protein is CASSYPRDRGASYEQYF. CDR3 bases: TGTGCCAGCAGTTACCCGAGGGACAGGGGGGCTTCCTACGAGCAGTACTTC.

The gene calls are TRBV6-4 and TRBJ2-2; possible D gene TRBD2, 7 bases. Trimming took 4 bases from V and 4 from J, leaving 16 bases between them. CDR1 and CDR2 (germline): MRHNA, SNTAGT. The CDR3 sequence is 16 residues long. As DNA, the CDR3 is TGTGCCAGCAGTGTTAAGGGGGGGTCACCCACCGGGGAGCTGTTTTTT. This gives the protein CASSVKGGSPTGELFF.

This clone came up a few times. The rearrangement links TRBV10-3 to TRBJ1-2; no clear D gene. Per the germline V gene, CDR1 is ENHRY and CDR2 is SYGVKD. The CDR3 has 11 amino acids. Trimming shortened V by 7 bases and J by 8 bases, and 11 bases separated the two germline ends. The CDR3 sequence is CAINNRGGYTF. The CDR3 DNA is TGTGCCATCAATAACCGAGGGGGCTACACCTTC.

The J gene is TRBJ1-1, the V gene TRBV19, with a weak D call TRBD1 (5 bases). Trimming cost V 2 bases and J 2 bases, with 15 bases left between them. CDR1 is LNHDA and CDR2 is SQIVND in the germline V gene (reference sequence). CDR3 length: 16 residues. CDR3 nucleotides: TGTGCCAGTAGTATATCGGGGGGGATTACTAACACTGAAGCTTTCTTT. This gives the protein CASSISGGITNTEAFF.

This chain connects TRBV27 to TRBJ2-2; 8 nucleotides line up with TRBD2. The germline V gene has CDR1 MNHEY and CDR2 SMNVEV (reference sequence). This CDR3 spans 16 amino acids. The V and J ends lost 3 bases and 2 bases, in that order; junction bases with no gene match: 5. The CDR3 DNA sequence: TGTGCCAGCAGTTTTCGCGGGGGGATCAACACCGGGGAGCTGTTTTTT. Protein sequence: CASSFRGGINTGELFF.

V usage is TRBV3-1 (or the pseudogene TRBV3-2) and J usage is TRBJ2-6; D remains unclear. Trimming pared 1 base from V and 4 bases from J, leaving 11 bases between. The CDR3 runs to 16 residues. Looked up from germline, CDR1 is LGHDT and CDR2 is YNNKEL (reference sequence). The CDR3 here is CASSQGVGSGANVLTF. CDR3 coding DNA: TGTGCCAGCAGCCAAGGAGTAGGATCCGGGGCCAACGTCCTGACTTTC.

The CDR3 loop reads CAISGSDTVSGYTF. The CDR3 coding sequence is TGTGCCATCAGTGGGTCGGACACCGTCTCTGGCTACACCTTC. The rearrangement joins TRBV10-3 to TRBJ1-2, with D possibly matching TRBD1 (5 bases). CDR1 is ENHRY, CDR2 SYGVKD, per germline. Trimming took 4 bases from V and 7 from J, leaving 16 bases between them. This CDR3 has 14 residues.

As DNA, the CDR3 is TGTGCCATCAGTGCGCAGGTCCAAGAGACCCAGTACTTC. It specifies CAISAQVQETQYF. The V gene is TRBV10-3, the J gene TRBJ2-5; D is undetermined. The CDR3 totals 13 residues. From germline, CDR1 is ENHRY and CDR2 SYGVKD. The V end lost 4 bases, the J end lost 1 base, and 7 bases lay between the germline ends.

This sequence joins TRBV6-1 and TRBJ2-7, with D possibly called TRBD1 or TRBD2 (5 bases each). V was pared by 4 bases and J by 1 base, with 17 bases between. This CDR3 is built from 16 residues. The germline gives CDR1 MNHNS, CDR2 SASEGT. The CDR3 sequence: CASSGYSRDASYEQYF. CDR3 coding DNA: TGTGCCAGCAGTGGTTATTCTCGGGACGCGTCCTACGAGCAGTACTTC.

This clone was observed a handful of times. The gene calls are TRBV7-9 and TRBJ1-1; the D gene is possibly TRBD1 (5 bases). The germline V and J ends were trimmed by 4 bases and 2 bases, with 14 bases remaining between them. CDR1 SEHNR and CDR2 FQNEAQ come from the germline V gene (reference sequence). This CDR3 has 15 residues. CDR3 amino acids: CASSSTWGTNTEAFF. CDR3 nucleotide sequence: TGTGCCAGCAGCTCCACTTGGGGGACCAACACTGAAGCTTTCTTT.

This chain connects TRBV11-3 to TRBJ1-3; D unclear. The CDR3 totals 15 residues. Per germline, CDR1 SGHNT and CDR2 YENEEA. V lost 5 bases to trimming and J lost 0 bases, with 11 bases between them. CDR3 nucleotides: TGTGCCAGCAGCCCCCGGGTCCTCTCTGGAAACACCATATATTTT. Amino acids: CASSPRVLSGNTIYF.

The CDR3 here is CASSLLGDSQNIQYF. The CDR3 bases are TGCGCCAGCAGCTTGCTCGGGGACAGCCAAAACATTCAGTACTTC. V and J are TRBV5-1 and TRBJ2-4; 7 nucleotides agree with TRBD1. V was clipped by 1 base and J by 5 bases; unmatched bases: 6. This CDR3 has 15 amino acids. Germline V lookup: CDR1 SGHRS, CDR2 YFSETQ.

The chain recombines TRBV7-3 with TRBJ1-1, with a tentative D call TRBD1 (6 bases). In germline, CDR1 is SGHTA, CDR2 FQGTGA. This CDR3 has 15 residues. Trimming removed 5 bases from V and 2 bases from J, with 15 bases in between. The CDR3 sequence is CASSLSTGSNTEAFF. DNA for the CDR3: TGTGCCAGCAGCCTTTCAACAGGGAGCAACACTGAAGCTTTCTTT.

The V call is TRBV19, the J call TRBJ1-5; D possibly corresponds to TRBD1 (6 bases). V was pared by 4 bases and J by 3 bases, with 25 bases between. The CDR3 loop spans 19 amino acids. The V gene's germline CDR1 is LNHDA and CDR2 SQIVND (reference sequence). Here the CDR3 DNA reads TGTGCCAGTAGTACCCCACAGGGTTTGAGTCCCTCCCCCAATCAGCCCCAGCATTTT. Translated, it gives CASSTPQGLSPSPNQPQHF.

CDR3 DNA: TGTGCCAGCAGCTTGGAAGGGGGGTCGAACACTGAAGCTTTCTTT. This translates into CASSLEGGSNTEAFF. The chain combines TRBV5-4 with TRBJ1-1, with a possible D match to TRBD1 (6 bases). Germline V gene lookup returns CDR1 SGHNT and CDR2 YYREEE (reference sequence). The ends were cut back, 0 bases at V and 1 base at J, with 10 bases in the middle. The CDR3 sequence is 15 residues long.

The rearrangement links TRBV30 to TRBJ1-2, with a tentative D call TRBD1 (5 bases). Germline values: CDR1 GTSNPN, CDR2 SVGIG (reference sequence). Trimming took off 2 bases at V and 8 bases at J, with 9 bases between the two ends. The CDR3 runs 11 residues. Here the CDR3 reads CAWSRGVGYTF. The CDR3 DNA reads as TGTGCCTGGAGTCGGGGGGTGGGCTACACCTTC.

This chain joins TRBV7-3 and TRBJ1-2; a weak D match, TRBD1 (5 bases). V was shortened by 2 bases and J by 6 bases, with 16 bases between the two germline ends. The germline V gene has CDR1 SGHTA and CDR2 FQGTGA. The CDR3 runs 15 residues. The CDR3 is CASSLSSTGGDGYTF. CDR3 bases: TGTGCCAGCAGCTTATCTTCCACAGGAGGTGATGGCTACACCTTC.

The rearrangement links TRBV19 to TRBJ2-5, with TRBD2 matching over 8 bases. The CDR3 extends over 14 amino acids. The V and J ends lost 9 bases and 0 bases, in that order; junction bases with no gene match: 6. The germline V gene has CDR1 LNHDA and CDR2 SQIVND (reference sequence). CDR3 coding DNA: TGTGCCAGCACCCGCGGGGGGCACCAAGAGACCCAGTACTTC. Amino acid sequence: CASTRGGHQETQYF. The full variable domain, rest sourced from reference TRBV19 and TRBJ2-5, is DGGITQSPKYLFRKEGQNVTLSCEQNLNHDAMYWYRQDPGQGLRLIYYSQIVNDFQKGDIAEGYSVSREKKESFPLTVTSAQKNPTAFYLCASTRGGHQETQYFGPGTRLLVL.

The CDR3 loop reads CASSVLTGLSSRDTEAFF. In DNA form, the CDR3 reads TGTGCCAGCAGCGTTCTAACGGGACTCTCGTCGAGGGACACTGAAGCTTTCTTT. The chain is built from TRBV5-4 and TRBJ1-1, with D possibly TRBD1 on 5 matching bases. Germline lookup yields CDR1 SGHNT and CDR2 YYREEE (reference sequence). CDR3 length: 18 amino acids. Trimming took off 4 bases at V and 3 bases at J, with 25 bases between the two ends.

DNA for the CDR3: TGCGCCAGCAGCTTACAGGGGGCCCACGAGCAGTACTTC. Translated, it gives CASSLQGAHEQYF. This rearrangement joins TRBV4-1 to TRBJ2-7, with 9 bases aligning to TRBD1. The V gene end was trimmed by 5 bases and the J gene end by 5 bases; junction bases not matched to a gene: 4. CDR1 is MGHRA, CDR2 YSYEKL, per germline. This CDR3 region has 13 residues.

The chain couples TRBV6-5 to TRBJ2-1; D is undetermined. The V gene's germline CDR1 is MNHEY and CDR2 SVGAGI. The CDR3 runs 15 residues. V lost 4 bases and J 3 bases, leaving 13 bases between the germline ends. The CDR3 is CASSSRLGFYNEQFF. CDR3 nucleotide sequence: TGTGCCAGCAGTTCCCGCTTGGGGTTCTACAATGAGCAGTTCTTC.

This sequence joins TRBV6-4 and TRBJ2-3; TRBD2 matches at 14 bases. The CDR3 is made up of 20 amino acids. Germline V gene lookup returns CDR1 MRHNA and CDR2 SNTAGT. The trim removed 4 bases at V and 4 bases at J, leaving 16 bases unmatched. The CDR3 DNA sequence: TGTGCCAGCAGTGGTCGGCGGCAGGGGAAGACTAGCGGGGGGGCAGATACGCAGTATTTT. This encodes CASSGRRQGKTSGGADTQYF.

The chain couples TRBV10-1 to TRBJ2-3, with D uncertain. The CDR3 runs 14 residues. V lost 6 bases to trimming and J lost 2 bases, with 12 bases between them. Per the germline V gene, CDR1 is WNHNN and CDR2 is SYGVQD (reference sequence). The CDR3 nucleotides read TGCGCCAGCAGCAGGACGTATCTCACAGATACGCAGTATTTT. It is translated as CASSRTYLTDTQYF.